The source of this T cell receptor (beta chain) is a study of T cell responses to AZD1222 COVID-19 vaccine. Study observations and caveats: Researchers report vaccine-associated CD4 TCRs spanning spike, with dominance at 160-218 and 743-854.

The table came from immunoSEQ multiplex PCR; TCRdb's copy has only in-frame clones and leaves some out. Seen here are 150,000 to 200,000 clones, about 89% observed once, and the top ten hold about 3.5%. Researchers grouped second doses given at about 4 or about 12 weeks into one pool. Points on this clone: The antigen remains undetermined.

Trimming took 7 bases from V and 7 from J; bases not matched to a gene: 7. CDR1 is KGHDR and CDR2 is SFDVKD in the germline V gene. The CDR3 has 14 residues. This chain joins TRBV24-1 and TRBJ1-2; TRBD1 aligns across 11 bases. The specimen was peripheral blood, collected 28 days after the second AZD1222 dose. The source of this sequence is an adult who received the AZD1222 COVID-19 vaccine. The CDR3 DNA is TGTGCCACCAGCCCCGGACAGGGGGCGTTTGGCTACACCTTC. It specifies CATSPGQGAFGYTF.